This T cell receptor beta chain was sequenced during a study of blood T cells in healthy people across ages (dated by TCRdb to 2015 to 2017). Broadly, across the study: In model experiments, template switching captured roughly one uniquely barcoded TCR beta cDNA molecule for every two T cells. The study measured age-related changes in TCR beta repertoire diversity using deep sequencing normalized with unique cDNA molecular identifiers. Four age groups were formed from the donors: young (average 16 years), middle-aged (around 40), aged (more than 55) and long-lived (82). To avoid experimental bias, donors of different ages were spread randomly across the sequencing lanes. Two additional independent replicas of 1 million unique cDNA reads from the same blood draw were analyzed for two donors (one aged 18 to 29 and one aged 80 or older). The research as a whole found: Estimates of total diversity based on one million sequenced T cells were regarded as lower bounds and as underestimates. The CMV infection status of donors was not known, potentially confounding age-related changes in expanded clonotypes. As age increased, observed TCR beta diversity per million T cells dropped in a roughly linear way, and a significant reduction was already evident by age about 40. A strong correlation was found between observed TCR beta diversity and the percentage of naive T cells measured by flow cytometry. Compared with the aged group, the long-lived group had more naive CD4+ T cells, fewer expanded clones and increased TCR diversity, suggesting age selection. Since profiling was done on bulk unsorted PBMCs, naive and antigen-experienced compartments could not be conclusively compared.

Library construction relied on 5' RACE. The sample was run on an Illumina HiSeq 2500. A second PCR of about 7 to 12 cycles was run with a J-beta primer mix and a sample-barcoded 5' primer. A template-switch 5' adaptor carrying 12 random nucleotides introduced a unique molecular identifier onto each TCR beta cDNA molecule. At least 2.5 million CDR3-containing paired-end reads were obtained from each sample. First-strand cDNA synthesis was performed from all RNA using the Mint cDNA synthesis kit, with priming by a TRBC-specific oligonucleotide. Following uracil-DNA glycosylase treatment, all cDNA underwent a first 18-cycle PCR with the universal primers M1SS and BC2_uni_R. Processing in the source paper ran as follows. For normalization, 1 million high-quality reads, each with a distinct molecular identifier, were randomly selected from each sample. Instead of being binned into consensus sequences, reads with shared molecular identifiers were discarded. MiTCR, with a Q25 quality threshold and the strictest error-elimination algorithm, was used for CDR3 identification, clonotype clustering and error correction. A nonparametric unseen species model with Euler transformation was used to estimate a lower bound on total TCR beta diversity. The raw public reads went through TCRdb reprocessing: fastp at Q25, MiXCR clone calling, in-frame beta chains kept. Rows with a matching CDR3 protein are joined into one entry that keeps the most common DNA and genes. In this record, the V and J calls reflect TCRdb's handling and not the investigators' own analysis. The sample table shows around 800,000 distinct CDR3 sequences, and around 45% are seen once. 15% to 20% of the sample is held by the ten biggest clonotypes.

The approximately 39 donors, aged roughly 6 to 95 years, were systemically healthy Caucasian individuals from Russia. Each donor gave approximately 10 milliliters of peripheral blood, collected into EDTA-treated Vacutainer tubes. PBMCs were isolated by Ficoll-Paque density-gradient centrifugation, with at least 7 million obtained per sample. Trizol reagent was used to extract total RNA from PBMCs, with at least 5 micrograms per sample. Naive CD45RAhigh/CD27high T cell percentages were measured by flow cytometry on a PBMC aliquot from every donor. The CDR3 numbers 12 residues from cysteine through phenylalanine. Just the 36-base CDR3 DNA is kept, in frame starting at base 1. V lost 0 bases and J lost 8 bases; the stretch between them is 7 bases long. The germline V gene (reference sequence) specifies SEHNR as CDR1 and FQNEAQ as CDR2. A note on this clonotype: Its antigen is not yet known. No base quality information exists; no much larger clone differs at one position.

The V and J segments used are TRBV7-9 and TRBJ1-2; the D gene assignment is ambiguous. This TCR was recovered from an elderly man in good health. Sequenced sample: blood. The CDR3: CASSLAHGGYTF. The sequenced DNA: TGTGCCAGCAGCTTAGCGCATGGGGGCTACACCTTC.